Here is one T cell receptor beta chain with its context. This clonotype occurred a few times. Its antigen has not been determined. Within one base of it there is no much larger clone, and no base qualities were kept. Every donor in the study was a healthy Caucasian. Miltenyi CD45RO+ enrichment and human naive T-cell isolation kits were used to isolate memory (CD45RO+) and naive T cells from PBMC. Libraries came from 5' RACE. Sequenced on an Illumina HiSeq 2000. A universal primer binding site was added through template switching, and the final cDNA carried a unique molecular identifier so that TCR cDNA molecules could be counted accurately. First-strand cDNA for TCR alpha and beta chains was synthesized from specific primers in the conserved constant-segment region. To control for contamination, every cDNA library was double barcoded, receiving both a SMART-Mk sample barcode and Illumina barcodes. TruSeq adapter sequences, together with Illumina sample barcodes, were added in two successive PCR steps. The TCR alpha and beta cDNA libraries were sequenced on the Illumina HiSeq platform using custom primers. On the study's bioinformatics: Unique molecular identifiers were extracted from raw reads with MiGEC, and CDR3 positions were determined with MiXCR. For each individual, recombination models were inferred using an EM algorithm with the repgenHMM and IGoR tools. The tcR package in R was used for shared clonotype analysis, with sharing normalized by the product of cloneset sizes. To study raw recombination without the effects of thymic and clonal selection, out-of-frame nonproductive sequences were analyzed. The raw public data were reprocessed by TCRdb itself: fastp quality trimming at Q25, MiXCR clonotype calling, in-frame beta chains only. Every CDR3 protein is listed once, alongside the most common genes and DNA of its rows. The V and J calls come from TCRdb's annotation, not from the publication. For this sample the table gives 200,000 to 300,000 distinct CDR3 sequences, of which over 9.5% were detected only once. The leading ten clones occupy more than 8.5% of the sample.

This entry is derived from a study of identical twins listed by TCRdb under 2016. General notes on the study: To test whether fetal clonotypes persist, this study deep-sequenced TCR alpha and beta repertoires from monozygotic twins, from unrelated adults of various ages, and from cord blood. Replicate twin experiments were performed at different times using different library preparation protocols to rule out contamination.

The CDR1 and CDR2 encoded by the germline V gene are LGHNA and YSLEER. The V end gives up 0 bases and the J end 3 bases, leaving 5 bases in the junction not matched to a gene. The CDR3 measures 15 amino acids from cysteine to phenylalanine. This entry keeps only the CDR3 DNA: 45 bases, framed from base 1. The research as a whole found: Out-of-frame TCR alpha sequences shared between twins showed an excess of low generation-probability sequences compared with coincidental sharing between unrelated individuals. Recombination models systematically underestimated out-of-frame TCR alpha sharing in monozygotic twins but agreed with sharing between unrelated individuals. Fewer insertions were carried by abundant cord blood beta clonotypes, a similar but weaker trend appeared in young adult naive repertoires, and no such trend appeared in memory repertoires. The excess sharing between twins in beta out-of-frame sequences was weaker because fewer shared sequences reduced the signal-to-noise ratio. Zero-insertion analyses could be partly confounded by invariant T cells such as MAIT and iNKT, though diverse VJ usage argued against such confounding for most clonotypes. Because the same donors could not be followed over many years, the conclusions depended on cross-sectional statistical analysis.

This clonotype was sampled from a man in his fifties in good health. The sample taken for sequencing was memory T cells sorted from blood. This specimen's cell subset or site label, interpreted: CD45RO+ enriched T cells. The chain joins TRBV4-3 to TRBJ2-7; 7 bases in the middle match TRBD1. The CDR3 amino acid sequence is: CASSQENRGFYEQYF. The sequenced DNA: TGCGCCAGCAGCCAAGAGAACAGGGGTTTCTACGAGCAGTACTTC.